This T cell receptor (beta chain) is drawn from a study of blood T cell repertoires in COVID-19. Trimming cost V 2 bases and J 2 bases, with 10 bases left between them. CDR3 size: 15 residues. From germline, CDR1 is SNHLY and CDR2 FYNNEI. Using immunoSEQ multiplex PCR, the repertoire was profiled, and TCRdb retains in-frame clones only, with some absent. This sample has 150,000 to 180,000 clones, with about 85% found just once. The rearrangement uses TRBV2 and TRBJ1-5, with a weak D call TRBD1 (5 bases). This clonotype was obtained from a man between 60 and 75 years old with COVID-19, enrolled during active disease. Sequencing used peripheral blood. CDR3 in DNA: TGTGCCAGCAGTGAAAAGGGGTTCGGCAATCAGCCCCAGCATTTT. Protein product: CASSEKGFGNQPQHF. Based on the CDR3 plus reference TRBV2 and TRBJ1-5, the full variable domain is EPEVTQTPSHQVTQMGQEVILRCVPISNHLYFYWYRQILGQKVEFLVSFYNNEISEKSEIFDDQFSVERPDGSNFTLKIRSTKLEDSAMYFCASSEKGFGNQPQHFGDGTRLSIL.